This entry features one T cell receptor (beta chain) sequence. Sequencing was performed with immunoSEQ multiplex PCR; in TCRdb, only in-frame clones are kept and a portion is missing. The table records about 15,000 clones, 75% to 90% of them present only once. The source of the sample is a study of PD-1 blockade in classical Hodgkin lymphoma. Between the trimmed V and J ends, which lost 3 bases and 5 bases, there was a span of 13 bases. From germline, CDR1 is MGHRA and CDR2 YSYEKL. The CDR3 runs to 14 residues. Every patient had relapsed following autologous stem cell transplantation, and cohorts differed in brentuximab vedotin exposure.

The starting material was peripheral blood mononuclear cells (PBMCs), obtained before the second cycle of nivolumab. The TCR sequence derives from a human donor with classical Hodgkin lymphoma. The chain is built from TRBV4-1 and TRBJ1-1; D uncertain. CDR3 protein: CASSHQRTETEAFF. In nucleotides, the CDR3 is TGCGCCAGCAGCCACCAACGGACTGAGACTGAAGCTTTCTTT.